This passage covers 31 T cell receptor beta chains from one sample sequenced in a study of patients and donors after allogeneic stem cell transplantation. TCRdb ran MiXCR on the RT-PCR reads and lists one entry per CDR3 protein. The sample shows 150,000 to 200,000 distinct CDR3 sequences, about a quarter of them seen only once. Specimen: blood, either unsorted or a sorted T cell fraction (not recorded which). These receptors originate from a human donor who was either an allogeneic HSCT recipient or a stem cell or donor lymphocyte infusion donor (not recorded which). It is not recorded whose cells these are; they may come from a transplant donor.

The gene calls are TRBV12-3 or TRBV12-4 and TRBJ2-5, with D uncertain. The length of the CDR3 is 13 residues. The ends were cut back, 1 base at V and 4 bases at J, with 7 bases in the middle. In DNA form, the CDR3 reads TGTGCCAGCAGTTTAGAGAGAACAGAGACCCAGTACTTC. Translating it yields CASSLERTETQYF.

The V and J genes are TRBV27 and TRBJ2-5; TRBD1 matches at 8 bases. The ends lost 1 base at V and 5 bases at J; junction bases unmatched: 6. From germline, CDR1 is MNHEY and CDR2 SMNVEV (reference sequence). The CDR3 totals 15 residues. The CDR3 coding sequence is TGTGCCAGCAGTTTATACAGGGGGGATATCGAGACCCAGTACTTC. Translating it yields CASSLYRGDIETQYF.

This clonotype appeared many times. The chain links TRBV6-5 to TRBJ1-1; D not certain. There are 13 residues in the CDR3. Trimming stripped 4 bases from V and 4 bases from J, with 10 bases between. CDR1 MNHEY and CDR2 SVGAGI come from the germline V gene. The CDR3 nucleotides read TGTGCCAGCAGTTGGGGTAGGCCCACTGAAGCTTTCTTT. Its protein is CASSWGRPTEAFF.

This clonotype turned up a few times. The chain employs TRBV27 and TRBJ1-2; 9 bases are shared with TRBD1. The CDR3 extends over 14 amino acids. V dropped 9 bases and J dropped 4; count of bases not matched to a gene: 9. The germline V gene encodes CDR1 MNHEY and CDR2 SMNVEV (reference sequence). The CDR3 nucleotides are TGTGCCAGTAAAGTTGTGGGACAGGGCTATGGCTACACCTTC. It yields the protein CASKVVGQGYGYTF.

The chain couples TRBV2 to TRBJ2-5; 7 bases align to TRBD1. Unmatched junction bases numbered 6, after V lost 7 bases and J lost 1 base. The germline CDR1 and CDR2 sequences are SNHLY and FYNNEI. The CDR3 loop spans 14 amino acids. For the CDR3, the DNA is TGTGCCAGCATTCCCGGGACAGCCCAAGAGACCCAGTACTTC. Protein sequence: CASIPGTAQETQYF.

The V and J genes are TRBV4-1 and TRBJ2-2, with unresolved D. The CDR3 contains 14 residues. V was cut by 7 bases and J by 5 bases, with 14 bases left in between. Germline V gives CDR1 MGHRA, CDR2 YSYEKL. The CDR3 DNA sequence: TGCGCCAGCATGGTGGGATATCGAACCGGGGAGCTGTTTTTT. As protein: CASMVGYRTGELFF.

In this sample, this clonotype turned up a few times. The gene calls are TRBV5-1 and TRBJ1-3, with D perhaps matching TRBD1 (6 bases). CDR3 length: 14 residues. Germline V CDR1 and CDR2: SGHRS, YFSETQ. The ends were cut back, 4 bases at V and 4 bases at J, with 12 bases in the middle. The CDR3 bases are TGCGCCAGCAGCGCCGACAGGTTGGGAAACACCATATATTTT. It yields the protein CASSADRLGNTIYF.

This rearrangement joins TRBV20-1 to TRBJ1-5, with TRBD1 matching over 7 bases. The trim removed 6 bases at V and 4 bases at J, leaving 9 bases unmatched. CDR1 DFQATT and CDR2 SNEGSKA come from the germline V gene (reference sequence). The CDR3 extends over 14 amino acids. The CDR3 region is CSATDRWGNQPQHF. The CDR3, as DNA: TGCAGTGCCACGGACAGGTGGGGGAATCAGCCCCAGCATTTT.

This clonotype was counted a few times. The DNA of the CDR3 is TGTGCCAGCAGTCCCCGTGGCGGGAGGCAAGAGACCCAGTACTTC. Translation gives CASSPRGGRQETQYF. This rearrangement joins TRBV12-3 or TRBV12-4 to TRBJ2-5; 8 nucleotides agree with TRBD2. V trimming: 5 bases; J trimming: 2 bases; junction bases outside the gene matches: 7. The CDR3 loop spans 15 amino acids.

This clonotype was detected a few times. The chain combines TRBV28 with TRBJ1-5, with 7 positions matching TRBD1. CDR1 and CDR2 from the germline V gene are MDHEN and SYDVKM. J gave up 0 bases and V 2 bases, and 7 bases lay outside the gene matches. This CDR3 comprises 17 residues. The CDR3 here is CASSLVRGDLSNQPQHF. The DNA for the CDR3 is TGTGCCAGCAGTTTAGTCAGGGGGGACCTTAGCAATCAGCCCCAGCATTTT.

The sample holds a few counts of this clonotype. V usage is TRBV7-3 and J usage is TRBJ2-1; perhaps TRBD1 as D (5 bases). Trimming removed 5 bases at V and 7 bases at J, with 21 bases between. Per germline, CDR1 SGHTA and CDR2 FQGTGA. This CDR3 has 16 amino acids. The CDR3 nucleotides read TGTGCCAGCAGCCTTACGACAGCTCCCTTTTTGAATGAGCAGTTCTTC. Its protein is CASSLTTAPFLNEQFF.

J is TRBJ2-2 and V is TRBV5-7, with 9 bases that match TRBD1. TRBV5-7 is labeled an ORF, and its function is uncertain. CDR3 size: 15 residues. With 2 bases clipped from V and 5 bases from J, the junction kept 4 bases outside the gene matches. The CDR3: CASSFGQGLTGELFF. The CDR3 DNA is TGTGCCAGCAGCTTCGGACAGGGGTTAACCGGGGAGCTGTTTTTT.

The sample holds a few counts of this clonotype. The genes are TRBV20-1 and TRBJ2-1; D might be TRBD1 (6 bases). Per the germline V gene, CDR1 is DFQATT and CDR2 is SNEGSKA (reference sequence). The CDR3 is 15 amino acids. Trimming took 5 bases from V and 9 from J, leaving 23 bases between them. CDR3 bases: TGCAGTGCTTCCCCAGGACAGCATGTGTGGTTTGAGCAGTTCTTC. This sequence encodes CSASPGQHVWFEQFF.

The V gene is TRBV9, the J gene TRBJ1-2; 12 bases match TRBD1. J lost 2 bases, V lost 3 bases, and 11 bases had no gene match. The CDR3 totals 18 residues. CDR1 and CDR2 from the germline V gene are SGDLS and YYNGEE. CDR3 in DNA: TGTGCCAGCAGCGCTCCCCGGGACAGGGGGCCCCGAAACTATGGCTACACCTTC. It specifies CASSAPRDRGPRNYGYTF.

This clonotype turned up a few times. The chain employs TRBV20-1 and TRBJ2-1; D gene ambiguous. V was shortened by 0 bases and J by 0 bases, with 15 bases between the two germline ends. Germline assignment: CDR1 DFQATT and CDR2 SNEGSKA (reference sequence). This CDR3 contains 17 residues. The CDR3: CSARDHRFDGSYNEQFF. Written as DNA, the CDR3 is TGCAGTGCTAGAGATCATCGTTTTGATGGCTCCTACAATGAGCAGTTCTTC.

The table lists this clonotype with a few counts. CDR3 region: CASSLGVADQPQHF. CDR3 DNA: TGTGCCAGCAGCTTAGGCGTGGCGGATCAGCCCCAGCATTTT. The rearrangement joins TRBV7-9 to TRBJ1-5; D remains ambiguous. V lost 1 base and J 5 bases, leaving 9 bases between the germline ends. CDR1 is SEHNR and CDR2 is FQNEAQ in the germline V gene (reference sequence). The CDR3 consists of 14 residues.

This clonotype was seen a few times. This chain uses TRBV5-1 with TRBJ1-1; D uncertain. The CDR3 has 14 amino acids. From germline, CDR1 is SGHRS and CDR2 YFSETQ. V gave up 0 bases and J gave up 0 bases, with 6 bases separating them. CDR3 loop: CASSLGDMNTEAFF. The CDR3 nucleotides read TGCGCCAGCAGCTTGGGAGACATGAACACTGAAGCTTTCTTT.

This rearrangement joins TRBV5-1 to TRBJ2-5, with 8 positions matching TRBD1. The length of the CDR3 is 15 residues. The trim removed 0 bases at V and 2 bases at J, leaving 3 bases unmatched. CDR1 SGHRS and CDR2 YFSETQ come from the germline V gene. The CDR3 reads CASSLENRGQETQYF. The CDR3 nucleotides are TGCGCCAGCAGCTTGGAGAACAGGGGGCAAGAGACCCAGTACTTC. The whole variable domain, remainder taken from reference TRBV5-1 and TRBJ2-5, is KAGVTQTPRYLIKTRGQQVTLSCSPISGHRSVSWYQQTPGQGLQFLFEYFSETQRNKGNFPGRFSGRQFSNSRSEMNVSTLELGDSALYLCASSLENRGQETQYFGPGTRLLVL.

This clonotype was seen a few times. The CDR3 loop reads CASSLRGNTYEQYF. DNA of the CDR3: TGTGCCAGCAGCCTAAGGGGGAATACCTACGAGCAGTACTTC. The chain carries TRBV11-1 and TRBJ2-7; D is perhaps TRBD1 (6 bases). This CDR3 is 14 amino acids long. From germline, CDR1 is SGHAT and CDR2 FQDESV (reference sequence). V gave up 5 bases and J gave up 2 bases, with 13 bases separating them.

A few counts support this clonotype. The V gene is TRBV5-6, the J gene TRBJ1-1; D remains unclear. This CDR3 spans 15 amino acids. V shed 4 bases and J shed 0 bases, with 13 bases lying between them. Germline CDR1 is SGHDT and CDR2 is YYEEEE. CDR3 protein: CASSPGWAVNTEAFF. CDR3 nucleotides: TGTGCCAGCAGCCCTGGTTGGGCAGTGAACACTGAAGCTTTCTTT. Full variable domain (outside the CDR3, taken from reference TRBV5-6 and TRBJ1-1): DAGVTQSPTHLIKTRGQQVTLRCSPKSGHDTVSWYQQALGQGPQFIFQYYEEEERQRGNFPDRFSGHQFPNYSSELNVNALLLGDSALYLCASSPGWAVNTEAFFGQGTRLTVV.

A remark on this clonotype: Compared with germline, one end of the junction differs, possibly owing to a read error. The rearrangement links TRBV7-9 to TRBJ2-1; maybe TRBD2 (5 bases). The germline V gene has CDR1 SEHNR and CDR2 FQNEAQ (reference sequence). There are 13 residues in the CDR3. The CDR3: CASRLGLANEQFF. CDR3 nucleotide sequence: TGTGCCAGCAGATTAGGTCTAGCAAATGAGCAGTTCTTC.

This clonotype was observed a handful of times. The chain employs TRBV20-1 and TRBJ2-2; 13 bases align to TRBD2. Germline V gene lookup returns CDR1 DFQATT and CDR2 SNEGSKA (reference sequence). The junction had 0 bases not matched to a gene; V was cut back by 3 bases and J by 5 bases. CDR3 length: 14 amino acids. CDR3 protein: CSARTSGGTGELFF. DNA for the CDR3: TGCAGTGCTAGGACTAGCGGGGGGACCGGGGAGCTGTTTTTT.

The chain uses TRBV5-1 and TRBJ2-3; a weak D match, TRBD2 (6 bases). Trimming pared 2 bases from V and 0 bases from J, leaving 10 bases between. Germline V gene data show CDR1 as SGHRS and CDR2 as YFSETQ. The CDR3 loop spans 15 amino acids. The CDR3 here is CASSLWRVSTDTQYF. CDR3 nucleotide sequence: TGCGCCAGCAGCTTATGGAGGGTTAGCACAGATACGCAGTATTTT.

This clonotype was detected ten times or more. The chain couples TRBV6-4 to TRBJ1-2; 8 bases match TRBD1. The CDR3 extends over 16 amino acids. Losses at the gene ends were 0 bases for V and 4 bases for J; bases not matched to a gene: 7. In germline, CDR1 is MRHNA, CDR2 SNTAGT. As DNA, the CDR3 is TGTGCCAGCAGTGACTCGGGTGCAGGGGGCTCCTATGGCTACACCTTC. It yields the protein CASSDSGAGGSYGYTF.

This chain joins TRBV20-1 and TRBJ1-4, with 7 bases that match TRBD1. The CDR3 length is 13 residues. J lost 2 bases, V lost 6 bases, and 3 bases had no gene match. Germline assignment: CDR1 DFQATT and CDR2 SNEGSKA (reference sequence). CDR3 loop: CSAPGQTNEKLFF. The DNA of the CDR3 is TGCAGTGCCCCGGGACAGACTAATGAAAAACTGTTTTTT.

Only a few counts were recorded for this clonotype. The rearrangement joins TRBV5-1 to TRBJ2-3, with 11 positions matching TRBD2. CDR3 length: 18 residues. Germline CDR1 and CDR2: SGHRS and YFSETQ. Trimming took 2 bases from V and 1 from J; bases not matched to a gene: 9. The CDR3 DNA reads TGCGCCAGCAGCTTATCTCTAGCGGGGGGCTACCGCACAGATACGCAGTATTTT. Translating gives CASSLSLAGGYRTDTQYF. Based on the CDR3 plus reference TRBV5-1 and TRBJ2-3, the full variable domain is KAGVTQTPRYLIKTRGQQVTLSCSPISGHRSVSWYQQTPGQGLQFLFEYFSETQRNKGNFPGRFSGRQFSNSRSEMNVSTLELGDSALYLCASSLSLAGGYRTDTQYFGPGTRLTVL.

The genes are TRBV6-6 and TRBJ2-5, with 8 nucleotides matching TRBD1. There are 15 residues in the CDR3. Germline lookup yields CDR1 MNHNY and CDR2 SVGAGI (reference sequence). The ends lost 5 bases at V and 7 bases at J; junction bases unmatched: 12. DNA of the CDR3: TGTGCCAGCAGTACCGATCTGGGACAGGCTGTGACCCAGTACTTC. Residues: CASSTDLGQAVTQYF.

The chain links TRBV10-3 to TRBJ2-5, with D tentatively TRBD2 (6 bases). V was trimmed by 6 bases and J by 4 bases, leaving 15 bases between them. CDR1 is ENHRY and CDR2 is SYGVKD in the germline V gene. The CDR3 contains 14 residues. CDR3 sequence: CAISAGIARETQYF. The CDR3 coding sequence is TGTGCCATCAGCGCGGGGATAGCAAGAGAGACCCAGTACTTC.

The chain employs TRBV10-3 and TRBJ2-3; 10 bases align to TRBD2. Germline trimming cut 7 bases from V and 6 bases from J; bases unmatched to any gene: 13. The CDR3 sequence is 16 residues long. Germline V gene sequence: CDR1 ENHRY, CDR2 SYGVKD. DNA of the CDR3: TGTGCCATCACCAGGAGGAGCGGGAGGGCTATCGATACGCAGTATTTT. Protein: CAITRRSGRAIDTQYF.

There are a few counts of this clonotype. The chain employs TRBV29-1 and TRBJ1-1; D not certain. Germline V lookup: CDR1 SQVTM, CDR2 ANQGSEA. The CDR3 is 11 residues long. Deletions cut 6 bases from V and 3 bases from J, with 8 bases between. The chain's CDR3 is CSVHGDTEAFF. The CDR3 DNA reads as TGCAGCGTCCACGGTGACACTGAAGCTTTCTTT.

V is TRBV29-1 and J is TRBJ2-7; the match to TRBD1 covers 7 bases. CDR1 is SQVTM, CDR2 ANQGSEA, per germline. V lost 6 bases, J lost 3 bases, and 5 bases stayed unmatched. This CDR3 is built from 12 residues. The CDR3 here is CSVLGQNYEQYF. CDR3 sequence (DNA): TGCAGCGTACTGGGACAGAACTACGAGCAGTACTTC.